These 13 T cell receptor beta chains were sequenced from one sample in a study of OX40 agonist ivuxolimab in advanced cancers. Generated by immunoSEQ multiplex PCR, the TCRdb table keeps only in-frame clones and is missing some. This table holds about 64,000 clones, roughly 80% found once. The sample consisted of CD4+ or CD8+ T cells sorted from blood, taken in a trial of the OX40 agonist ivuxolimab. These TCRs come from an adult with an advanced solid tumor such as melanoma, head and neck, liver or kidney cancer.

The chain uses TRBV4-2 and TRBJ2-1; no clear D. Germline CDR1 LGHNA, CDR2 YNFKEQ. The CDR3 totals 11 residues. With 1 base removed from V and 8 bases from J, the gap between germline ends came to 3 bases. Here the CDR3 DNA reads TGTGCCAGCAGCCAAGGGTATGAGCAGTTCTTC. Protein sequence: CASSQGYEQFF.

This clone turned up a few times. The rearrangement links TRBV29-1 to TRBJ1-1; no firm D call. Trimming left V 4 bases short and J 7 bases short, with 10 bases between. Germline assignment: CDR1 SQVTM and CDR2 ANQGSEA. This CDR3 is 11 amino acids long. As DNA, the CDR3 is TGCAGCGTTGTAATAGCGATTGAAGCTTTCTTT. It specifies CSVVIAIEAFF.

V is TRBV9 and J is TRBJ2-3, with TRBD2 matching 9 bases. Looked up from germline, CDR1 is SGDLS and CDR2 is YYNGEE. The length of the CDR3 is 17 residues. V shed 3 bases, J shed 3 bases, and the junction held 11 bases outside the gene matches. This CDR3 is CASSALHGSGGTDTQYF. DNA of the CDR3: TGTGCCAGCAGCGCCCTCCACGGCAGCGGGGGGACAGATACGCAGTATTTT. Together with reference TRBV9 and TRBJ2-3, the CDR3 gives the full variable domain: DSGVTQTPKHLITATGQRVTLRCSPRSGDLSVYWYQQSLDQGLQFLIQYYNGEERAKGNILERFSAQQFPDLHSELNLSSLELGDSALYFCASSALHGSGGTDTQYFGPGTRLTVL.

Ten or more counts support this clone. The chain links TRBV4-1 to TRBJ1-5; D perhaps matches TRBD1 (6 bases). The CDR3 totals 15 residues. Germline V gives CDR1 MGHRA, CDR2 YSYEKL. V was trimmed by 4 bases and J by 6 bases, leaving 16 bases between them. CDR3 nucleotide sequence: TGCGCCAGCAGCCGTAGCCACCAGGGGAGTCAGCCCCAGCATTTT. Translation gives CASSRSHQGSQPQHF.

J is TRBJ1-6 and V is TRBV16; D not resolved. Germline V gene sequence: CDR1 KGHSY, CDR2 FQNENV. The germline V and J ends were trimmed by 0 bases and 9 bases, with 12 bases remaining between them. CDR3 length equals 15 residues. The CDR3 sequence: CASSQSRTVLSPLHF. Here the CDR3 DNA reads TGTGCCAGCAGCCAATCTCGGACGGTCCTTTCACCCCTCCACTTT.

The chain employs TRBV4-1 and TRBJ2-7, with a tentative D call TRBD2 (7 bases). Looked up from germline, CDR1 is MGHRA and CDR2 is YSYEKL. CDR3 size: 17 residues. V was clipped by 7 bases and J by 1 base, with 23 bases between them. The CDR3 protein is CASTPGVGGGSSYEQYF. CDR3 in DNA: TGCGCCAGCACCCCAGGGGTCGGTGGCGGGAGTTCCTACGAGCAGTACTTC.

The chain combines TRBV10-3 with TRBJ2-2; tentatively, D is TRBD2 (6 bases). Germline assignment: CDR1 ENHRY and CDR2 SYGVKD. Trimming shortened V by 8 bases and J by 1 base, and 11 bases separated the two germline ends. CDR3 size: 14 residues. CDR3 region: CAIFRGGNTGELFF. The CDR3 DNA follows: TGTGCCATCTTTCGGGGAGGGAACACCGGGGAGCTGTTTTTT.

This chain joins TRBV7-8 and TRBJ2-5; tentatively, D is TRBD1 (5 bases). In germline, CDR1 is SGHVS, CDR2 FQNEAQ. CDR3 length: 14 residues. V shed 1 base and J shed 4 bases, with 10 bases lying between them. The chain's CDR3 is CASSLVGQGETQYF. In DNA form, the CDR3 reads TGTGCCAGCAGCTTAGTAGGGCAGGGAGAGACCCAGTACTTC. Supplemented by reference TRBV7-8 and TRBJ2-5, the full variable domain reads GAGVSQSPRYKVAKRGQDVALRCDPISGHVSLFWYQQALGQGPEFLTYFQNEAQLDKSGLPSDRFFAERPEGSVSTLKIQRTQQEDSAVYLCASSLVGQGETQYFGPGTRLLVL.

The rearrangement joins TRBV19 to TRBJ2-1, with D tentatively TRBD2 (5 bases). Trimming took off 5 bases at V and 3 bases at J, with 14 bases between the two ends. The germline CDR1 and CDR2 sequences are LNHDA and SQIVND (reference sequence). CDR3 size: 15 residues. The CDR3 protein is CASSLKRTVYNEQFF. The CDR3 coding sequence is TGTGCCAGTAGTCTTAAAAGGACTGTCTACAATGAGCAGTTCTTC.

The V and J genes are TRBV18 and TRBJ1-5, with D unclear. Germline V lookup: CDR1 KGHSH, CDR2 LQKENI. V shed 4 bases and J shed 5 bases, with 9 bases lying between them. The CDR3 is made up of 13 amino acids. CDR3 DNA: TGTGCCAGCTCACAGGCCTCCGATCAGCCCCAGCATTTT. Encoded protein: CASSQASDQPQHF.

The chain combines TRBV13 with TRBJ1-1; D not resolved. The CDR3 loop spans 14 amino acids. V was trimmed by 5 bases and J by 0 bases, leaving 10 bases between them. CDR1 is PRHDT and CDR2 is FYEKMQ in the germline V gene (reference sequence). Written as DNA, the CDR3 is TGTGCCAGCAGCCGAGGGATGATGAACACTGAAGCTTTCTTT. Its translation: CASSRGMMNTEAFF.

The chain is built from TRBV30 and TRBJ1-4; TRBD1 matches at 9 bases. Trimming at V came to 1 base and at J to 3 bases, leaving 6 bases not matched to a gene. This CDR3 comprises 16 residues. CDR1 is GTSNPN, CDR2 SVGIG, per germline (reference sequence). For the CDR3, the DNA is TGTGCCTGGAGTGCTGGACAGGGGACGGCTAATGAAAAACTGTTTTTT. Amino acid sequence: CAWSAGQGTANEKLFF.

This rearrangement joins TRBV6-5 to TRBJ2-5, with D possibly being TRBD1 (6 bases). Trimming took off 6 bases at V and 4 bases at J, with 15 bases between the two ends. The CDR3 runs 14 residues. CDR1 is MNHEY, CDR2 SVGAGI, per germline. CDR3 residues: CASRPPGVGETQYF. CDR3 coding DNA: TGTGCCAGCAGACCCCCAGGGGTTGGAGAGACCCAGTACTTC.